A single sample is the source of the 22 T cell receptor beta chains below, sequenced in a study of shared clonotypes between healthy human individuals. Measured with immunoSEQ multiplex PCR; TCRdb has only the in-frame clones, and not every one. The table lists about 1.9 million clones, just under 95% of them singletons, with approximately 1.6% in the top ten. Naivety among CD8 cells was defined by CD45RO negativity and positive CCR7 selection, thereby excluding terminally differentiated effector memory CD45RA+ cells. Specimen: naive CD8+ T cells from PBMCs. The receptors come from a man between 18 and 29 years old in good health. Some clones in this sample may be carry-over from other donors' samples.

The chain is built from TRBV28 and TRBJ2-5; 16 nucleotides match TRBD2. The CDR3 has 16 residues. Trimming cost V 10 bases and J 0 bases; bases outside gene matches: 5. The germline V gene encodes CDR1 MDHEN and CDR2 SYDVKM. The CDR3, as DNA: TGTGCCACCCGGGGACTAGCGGGAGGGAACCAAGAGACCCAGTACTTC. Protein sequence: CATRGLAGGNQETQYF.

The rearrangement uses TRBV27 and TRBJ2-1; 8 bases match TRBD1. V gave up 6 bases and J gave up 9 bases; unmatched junction bases: 13. CDR3 length: 15 residues. Germline CDR1 reads MNHEY; CDR2 reads SMNVEV (reference sequence). The CDR3 loop is CASSNRGSSYGEQFF. Written as DNA, the CDR3 is TGTGCCAGCAGCAACAGGGGGTCTTCTTACGGTGAGCAGTTCTTC.

The gene calls are TRBV29-1 and TRBJ1-2; 7 nucleotides match TRBD1. This CDR3 region has 13 residues. J was trimmed by 4 bases and V by 7 bases; bases with no gene match: 9. Germline CDR1 reads SQVTM; CDR2 reads ANQGSEA. CDR3 residues: CSAGQELGYGYTF. The CDR3 bases are TGCAGCGCCGGACAGGAGCTTGGCTATGGCTACACCTTC.

V is TRBV9 and J is TRBJ2-1, with TRBD2 matching over 12 bases. CDR3 length: 15 residues. The V segment lost 4 bases and the J segment 9 bases; nucleotides outside the gene matches: 8. The germline CDR1 and CDR2 sequences are SGDLS and YYNGEE. The DNA of the CDR3 is TGTGCCAGCAGCTCACGACTAGCGGGAGTTATTGAGCAGTTCTTC. Translation: CASSSRLAGVIEQFF. Variable domain in full (rest from reference TRBV9 and TRBJ2-1): DSGVTQTPKHLITATGQRVTLRCSPRSGDLSVYWYQQSLDQGLQFLIQYYNGEERAKGNILERFSAQQFPDLHSELNLSSLELGDSALYFCASSSRLAGVIEQFFGPGTRLTVL.

The CDR3 coding sequence is TGTGCCAGCAGTGCGCGGCTCACGGATACGCAGTATTTT. Encoded protein: CASSARLTDTQYF. The chain joins TRBV28 to TRBJ2-3; D gene unclear. The germline gives CDR1 MDHEN, CDR2 SYDVKM. The V end was cut by 5 bases, the J end by 6 bases, with 12 bases between. This CDR3 spans 13 amino acids.

The chain combines TRBV28 with TRBJ2-7; possible D gene TRBD1, 5 bases. There are 14 residues in the CDR3. From germline, CDR1 is MDHEN and CDR2 SYDVKM. V was pared by 3 bases and J by 4 bases, with 13 bases between. The CDR3 loop reads CASSLMGRNYEQYF. The DNA of the CDR3 is TGTGCCAGCAGTTTGATGGGGCGAAATTACGAGCAGTACTTC.

This sequence joins TRBV7-2 and TRBJ2-3; D not resolved. Trimming removed 1 base from V and 2 bases from J, with 19 bases in between. In germline, CDR1 is SGHTA, CDR2 FQGNSA. This CDR3 is 18 amino acids long. The DNA for the CDR3 is TGTGCCAGCAGCTTAGTCAATGGTGGGCTTACCCTCACAGATACGCAGTATTTT. It is translated as CASSLVNGGLTLTDTQYF.

The chain carries TRBV11-2 and TRBJ1-2, with unresolved D. V shed 2 bases and J shed 2 bases, with 15 bases lying between them. CDR1 and CDR2 from the germline V gene are SGHAT and FQNNGV. CDR3 length equals 16 residues. CDR3: CASSLTRPAPNYGYTF. CDR3 nucleotide sequence: TGTGCCAGCAGCTTAACCAGGCCAGCCCCGAACTATGGCTACACCTTC. Complete variable domain (other parts from reference TRBV11-2 and TRBJ1-2): EAGVAQSPRYKIIEKRQSVAFWCNPISGHATLYWYQQILGQGPKLLIQFQNNGVVDDSQLPKDRFSAERLKGVDSTLKIQPAKLEDSAVYLCASSLTRPAPNYGYTFGSGTRLTVV.

A few counts support this clone. Other DNA sequences of this sample code for an identical CDR3. The J gene is TRBJ2-1, the V gene TRBV27; unclear D gene. CDR1 and CDR2 from the germline V gene are MNHEY and SMNVEV (reference sequence). This CDR3 has 12 residues. V lost 2 bases, J lost 7 bases, and 6 bases lay in between. The CDR3 DNA reads TGTGCCAGCAGTTTAGGTGGGAATGAGCAGTTCTTC. Translating gives CASSLGGNEQFF.

The gene calls are TRBV11-2 and TRBJ1-1; unclear D gene. V was cut by 5 bases and J by 7 bases, with 11 bases left in between. The length of the CDR3 is 12 residues. Germline values: CDR1 SGHAT, CDR2 FQNNGV. The CDR3 DNA is TGTGCCAGCAGCGTCGGACGTGGTGAAGCTTTCTTT. Translation: CASSVGRGEAFF.

As regards this clone: This same CDR3 is encoded by further DNA sequences in the sample. The chain uses TRBV27 and TRBJ1-5; D uncertain. Germline CDR1 reads MNHEY; CDR2 reads SMNVEV (reference sequence). The CDR3 runs to 15 residues. V was pared by 3 bases and J by 0 bases, with 9 bases between. CDR3 protein: CASSLIGGSNQPQHF. The CDR3 DNA reads TGTGCCAGCAGTTTGATCGGTGGTAGCAATCAGCCCCAGCATTTT.

The V call is TRBV10-2, the J call TRBJ2-5; D tentatively fits TRBD1 or TRBD2 (5 bases each). The germline CDR1 and CDR2 sequences are WSHSY and SAAADI. This CDR3 contains 14 residues. With 7 bases removed from V and 5 bases from J, the gap between germline ends came to 17 bases. The CDR3 DNA reads TGCGCCAGCACCCCCCGGCTATGGGGGGAGACCCAGTACTTC. Its protein product is CASTPRLWGETQYF.

Points on this clone: Other DNA variants within this sample encode the same CDR3. The rearrangement joins TRBV11-2 to TRBJ2-5; D is undetermined. The CDR3 extends over 12 amino acids. Looked up from germline, CDR1 is SGHAT and CDR2 is FQNNGV. Trimming shortened V by 1 base and J by 1 base, and 1 base separated the two germline ends. The CDR3, as DNA: TGTGCCAGCAGCTTAGTCCAAGAGACCCAGTACTTC. Amino acid sequence: CASSLVQETQYF.

The chain links TRBV9 to TRBJ2-5; tentative D call: TRBD1 (6 bases). V was trimmed by 1 base and J by 2 bases, leaving 15 bases between them. Per the germline V gene, CDR1 is SGDLS and CDR2 is YYNGEE. CDR3 length: 16 residues. The CDR3 DNA reads TGTGCCAGCAGCGTATTTGCCAGGGGCGGACAAGAGACCCAGTACTTC. Translating it yields CASSVFARGGQETQYF.

This clone was observed a few times. Distinct nucleotide sequences in the sample also encode this CDR3. CDR3 nucleotides: TGCAGCGTTGTTGGGGGGAACACCGGGGAGCTGTTTTTT. Translation gives CSVVGGNTGELFF. The chain is built from TRBV29-1 and TRBJ2-2; perhaps D is TRBD1 or TRBD2 (5 bases each). Deletions cut 4 bases from V and 1 base from J, with 7 bases between. Germline lookup yields CDR1 SQVTM and CDR2 ANQGSEA. This CDR3 comprises 13 residues.

The count of this clone is one. This chain joins TRBV7-2 and TRBJ1-2; the D gene is possibly TRBD1 (5 bases). Trimming took 0 bases from V and 8 from J, leaving 13 bases between them. Germline CDR1 reads SGHTA; CDR2 reads FQGNSA. CDR3 size: 14 residues. Here the CDR3 DNA reads TGTGCCAGCAGCTTAGCGCTATCAGGGTTCGGCTACACCTTC. It specifies CASSLALSGFGYTF.

The J gene is TRBJ1-5, the V gene TRBV27; 10 bases are shared with TRBD1. Losses at the gene ends were 5 bases for V and 2 bases for J; bases not matched to a gene: 6. Germline-derived CDR1 and CDR2 are MNHEY and SMNVEV (reference sequence). CDR3 size: 16 residues. The DNA of the CDR3 is TGTGCCAGCAGTACGACAGGGGGCGAGGGCAATCAGCCCCAGCATTTT. As protein: CASSTTGGEGNQPQHF.

This clone was counted between two and nine times. The chain carries TRBV27 and TRBJ1-1; TRBD1 might be the D (5 bases). In germline, CDR1 is MNHEY, CDR2 SMNVEV (reference sequence). V lost 4 bases, J lost 3 bases, and 15 bases lay in between. CDR3 size: 15 residues. CDR3 bases: TGTGCCAGCAGTTCGTTGACAGCCGGGGACACTGAAGCTTTCTTT. Translation: CASSSLTAGDTEAFF.

The rearrangement links TRBV5-1 to TRBJ2-7; TRBD1 matches 10 bases. There are 15 residues in the CDR3. Trimming removed 4 bases from V and 2 bases from J; junction bases left unmatched: 6. Germline values: CDR1 SGHRS, CDR2 YFSETQ. The CDR3 loop is CASSRPGQGAYEQYF. In nucleotides, the CDR3 is TGCGCCAGCAGCCGGCCCGGACAGGGGGCCTACGAGCAGTACTTC.

The chain uses TRBV27 and TRBJ2-7, with a weak D call TRBD1 (6 bases). The CDR3 covers 14 residues. The V and J ends lost 4 bases and 0 bases respectively, with 10 bases between them. Germline CDR1 and CDR2: MNHEY and SMNVEV (reference sequence). The CDR3 sequence: CASSSTGTSYEQYF. Written as DNA, the CDR3 is TGTGCCAGCAGTTCGACAGGTACCTCCTACGAGCAGTACTTC.

The chain links TRBV14 to TRBJ2-7, with a possible D match to TRBD1 (6 bases). This CDR3 is built from 14 residues. Trimming took 1 base from V and 3 from J, leaving 10 bases between them. The germline gives CDR1 SGHDN, CDR2 FVKESK. In DNA form, the CDR3 reads TGTGCCAGCAGCCAAGGGACAGTTTACTACGAGCAGTACTTC. Amino acid sequence: CASSQGTVYYEQYF.

This chain links TRBV30 with TRBJ1-2, with D possibly matching TRBD1 (6 bases). Germline V gene data show CDR1 as GTSNPN and CDR2 as SVGIG (reference sequence). The CDR3 has 12 residues. CDR3 sequence reads: CLAGGPNYGYTF. The CDR3, as DNA: TGTCTTGCCGGGGGCCCTAACTATGGCTACACCTTC.